This T cell receptor beta chain was recovered during a study of tumor T cells in aggressive B-cell lymphoma. Using immunoSEQ multiplex PCR, the repertoire was profiled, and TCRdb retains in-frame clones only, with some absent. The data hold about 2,000 clones, with 65% to 85% observed a single time. Deletions cut 4 bases from V and 0 bases from J, with 8 bases between. This CDR3 has 15 residues. The V gene's germline CDR1 is SGHDT and CDR2 YYEEEE. This clone was detected only once. The clonotype originates from an adult with diffuse large B cell lymphoma. This chain connects TRBV5-6 to TRBJ2-6; tentative D call: TRBD1 (6 bases). The specimen was tumor tissue. CDR3 bases: TGTGCCAGCAGCACACAGGGCTCTGGGGCCAACGTCCTGACTTTC. This gives the protein CASSTQGSGANVLTF.